These 10 T cell receptor beta chains originate from one sample sequenced in a study of OX40 agonist ivuxolimab in advanced cancers. Sequenced by immunoSEQ multiplex PCR; TCRdb stores in-frame clones only, minus some. The table has 50,000 to 70,000 clones, about 88% seen once. The input for sequencing was CD4+ or CD8+ T cells sorted from blood, taken in a trial of the OX40 agonist ivuxolimab. These TCRs come from an adult with an advanced solid tumor such as melanoma, head and neck, liver or kidney cancer.

The J gene is TRBJ1-5, the V gene TRBV2, with D tentatively TRBD1 (6 bases). V lost 2 bases and J lost 7, with 15 bases in between. CDR1 and CDR2 from the germline V gene are SNHLY and FYNNEI. This CDR3 spans 15 amino acids. CDR3 loop: CASSESGVLGQPQHF. Written as DNA, the CDR3 is TGTGCCAGCAGTGAATCAGGGGTTCTGGGGCAGCCCCAGCATTTT.

The count of this clone is one. The gene calls are TRBV7-2 and TRBJ1-2; D is perhaps TRBD1 (6 bases). CDR3 size: 13 residues. CDR1 is SGHTA and CDR2 is FQGNSA in the germline V gene. Trimming removed 1 base from V and 8 bases from J, with 11 bases in between. CDR3 nucleotides: TGTGCCAGCAGCTTAGTCGGGGGGCCGGGCTACACCTTC. Protein sequence: CASSLVGGPGYTF. Combining the CDR3 with reference TRBV7-2 and TRBJ1-2 gives the whole variable domain GAGVSQSPSNKVTEKGKDVELRCDPISGHTALYWYRQSLGQGLEFLIYFQGNSAPDKSGLPSDRFSAERTGGSVSTLTIQRTQQEDSAVYLCASSLVGGPGYTFGSGTRLTVV.

The chain links TRBV30 to TRBJ2-5; 9 nucleotides agree with TRBD1. The CDR3 is 15 residues long. V lost 3 bases, J lost 4 bases, and 9 bases stayed unmatched. The germline CDR1 and CDR2 sequences are GTSNPN and SVGIG (reference sequence). This chain's CDR3 is CAWRKGTGSGETQYF. The DNA for the CDR3 is TGTGCCTGGAGAAAGGGGACAGGGAGTGGAGAGACCCAGTACTTC.

The chain links TRBV21-1 to TRBJ2-7; the table names TRBD1, a call not compared with the DNA. TRBV21-1 is given as a pseudogene. CDR3 length equals 15 residues. DNA of the CDR3: TGTGCCAGCAGCAAAGGTCCAGGGGGCATATACGAGCAGTACTTC. This encodes CASSKGPGGIYEQYF.

The chain has TRBV6-5 and TRBJ1-2, with TRBD1 matching over 7 bases. The CDR3 covers 13 residues. CDR1 and CDR2 from the germline V gene are MNHEY and SVGAGI. The J segment lost 7 bases and the V segment lost 4 bases, leaving 6 bases of the junction unmatched. CDR3 region: CASSLQGLGGYTF. The CDR3 region has the DNA TGTGCCAGCAGTTTACAGGGGCTGGGTGGCTACACCTTC.

This clone was found once. In DNA form, the CDR3 reads TGTGCCAGCAGTCCGGGGCTCCGGGGCAATCAGCCCCAGCATTTT. Its protein is CASSPGLRGNQPQHF. V usage is TRBV6-6 and J usage is TRBJ1-5, with a weak D call TRBD1 (5 bases). With 5 bases removed from V and 2 bases from J, the gap between germline ends came to 13 bases. Germline loops: CDR1 MNHNY, CDR2 SVGAGI (reference sequence). This CDR3 is 15 amino acids long.

This sequence joins TRBV4-1 and TRBJ2-7; D uncertain. V was trimmed by 1 base and J by 2 bases, leaving 15 bases between them. The CDR3 loop spans 16 amino acids. In germline, CDR1 is MGHRA, CDR2 YSYEKL. The CDR3 region has the DNA TGCGCCAGCAGCCAAGCCCCAGACCTTGGTACCTACGAGCAGTACTTC. Translation: CASSQAPDLGTYEQYF.

The V call is TRBV29-1, the J call TRBJ2-6, with D tentatively TRBD1 (5 bases). Germline CDR1 is SQVTM and CDR2 is ANQGSEA. The CDR3 is 14 amino acids. Trimming left V 6 bases short and J 2 bases short, with 11 bases between. The CDR3 nucleotides are TGCAGCGTCGGACAAGAGCCTGGGGCCAACGTCCTGACTTTC. Encoded protein: CSVGQEPGANVLTF.

This clone was counted between two and nine times. The chain combines TRBV6-5 with TRBJ2-5; no clear D. Trimming removed 2 bases at V and 2 bases at J, with 6 bases between. There are 13 residues in the CDR3. In germline, CDR1 is MNHEY, CDR2 SVGAGI. CDR3 amino acids: CASSYVPQETQYF. The CDR3 region has the DNA TGTGCCAGCAGTTACGTCCCTCAAGAGACCCAGTACTTC.

In the case of this clone: A single base separates this from a much larger clone, so it may be a read error. The DNA for the CDR3 is TGTGCCAGCAGGGAGGAGAACACCGGGGAGCTGTTTTTT. It is translated as CASREENTGELFF. The J gene is TRBJ2-2, the V gene TRBV2; a possible D gene is TRBD2 (5 bases). This CDR3 contains 13 residues. V lost 6 bases, J lost 1 base, and 6 bases lay in between. The germline gives CDR1 SNHLY, CDR2 FYNNEI.